One T cell receptor beta chain is described in this entry. Study processing details: It was from reference gene primer amplification that nucleated cell counts were estimated. TCRdb's table, derived via immunoSEQ multiplex PCR, lists solely in-frame clones and lacks some. That table is the source of V, J and clone size, and D and trimming were worked out from the DNA. The data contain about 240,000 clones, approximately 86% of them singletons. This specimen comes from a study of blood T cell repertoires in COVID-19. On the study more broadly: The study drew acute and convalescent COVID-19 samples from the United States, Italy and Spain. T cells, B-cell-depleted T cells, or PBMCs supplied cDNA or gDNA.

This TCR derives from a man between 60 and 75 years old who had recovered from COVID-19. The specimen was peripheral blood.

The CDR3 coding sequence is TGTGCCAGTAAGAGACAGATTAGCTCTGGGGCCAACGTCCTGACTTTC. Translating it yields CASKRQISSGANVLTF. The chain combines TRBV19 with TRBJ2-6; a weak D match, TRBD1 (5 bases). The CDR3 consists of 16 residues. Germline CDR1 and CDR2: LNHDA and SQIVND (reference sequence). V shed 7 bases and J shed 0 bases, with 13 bases lying between them. The whole variable domain, filled in from reference TRBV19 and TRBJ2-6, reads DGGITQSPKYLFRKEGQNVTLSCEQNLNHDAMYWYRQDPGQGLRLIYYSQIVNDFQKGDIAEGYSVSREKKESFPLTVTSAQKNPTAFYLCASKRQISSGANVLTFGAGSRLTVL.